This is a list of T cell receptor beta chains from one sample in a study of cytomegalovirus exposure and HLA in healthy donors. Clones were read by immunoSEQ multiplex PCR, and TCRdb kept only the in-frame ones, dropping some. Counted here are 250,000 to 350,000 clones, 86% occurring once; the ten biggest clones make up less than 4.5%. The sequencing input was PBMCs. The source of these receptors is a man aged 40-49 years in good health and CMV-seropositive. The CDR3 runs from the conserved cysteine through the conserved F or W. The order of the fields is clone size, V gene, D gene, J gene, CDR3 protein, CDR3 DNA. A D gene is named only where the DNA matches it firmly. Clone size is stated in some rows and not others, as once, few, many or a class when expanded.

abundance: .; v_gene: TRBV30; d_gene: TRBD2; j_gene: TRBJ2-7; CDR3aa: CASTWTSGSYEQYF; CDR3nt: TGTGCCTCCACTTGGACTAGCGGGAGCTACGAGCAGTACTTC
abundance: .; v_gene: TRBV19; d_gene: .; j_gene: TRBJ2-2; CDR3aa: CASSISRKAGELFF; CDR3nt: TGTGCCAGTAGTATCTCTAGGAAGGCCGGGGAGCTGTTTTTT
abundance: few; v_gene: TRBV27; d_gene: .; j_gene: TRBJ1-5; CDR3aa: CASSSDTNQPQHF; CDR3nt: TGTGCCAGCAGTTCTGACACCAATCAGCCCCAGCATTTT
abundance: .; v_gene: TRBV6-5; d_gene: .; j_gene: TRBJ2-5; CDR3aa: CASTRGTGAKTQYF; CDR3nt: TGTGCCAGCACCCGCGGGACTGGGGCGAAGACCCAGTACTTC
abundance: .; v_gene: TRBV25-1; d_gene: .; j_gene: TRBJ2-7; CDR3aa: CASSDHQGPYEQYF; CDR3nt: TGTGCCAGCAGTGATCACCAGGGTCCCTACGAGCAGTACTTC
abundance: .; v_gene: TRBV28; d_gene: TRBD1; j_gene: TRBJ2-7; CDR3aa: CASSPADRELYEQYF; CDR3nt: TGTGCCAGCAGCCCGGCGGACAGGGAACTCTACGAGCAGTACTTC
abundance: .; v_gene: TRBV9; d_gene: TRBD2; j_gene: TRBJ2-1; CDR3aa: CASSPTGTSSEQFF; CDR3nt: TGTGCCAGCAGCCCCACCGGGACTAGTTCTGAGCAGTTCTTC
abundance: .; v_gene: TRBV20-1; d_gene: .; j_gene: TRBJ1-1; CDR3aa: CSAAGEEAFF; CDR3nt: TGCAGTGCTGCCGGGGAAGAAGCTTTCTTT
abundance: .; v_gene: TRBV27; d_gene: .; j_gene: TRBJ2-7; CDR3aa: CASSSRDSSYEQYF; CDR3nt: TGTGCCAGCAGTTCCCGGGACTCCTCCTACGAGCAGTACTTC
abundance: .; v_gene: TRBV7-3; d_gene: .; j_gene: TRBJ2-3; CDR3aa: CASSATWGLGTDTQYF; CDR3nt: TGTGCCAGCAGCGCAACATGGGGCTTGGGCACAGATACGCAGTATTTT
abundance: many; v_gene: TRBV5-5; d_gene: TRBD1; j_gene: TRBJ2-7; CDR3aa: CASSLQGAYEQYF; CDR3nt: TGTGCCAGCAGCTTACAGGGGGCCTACGAGCAGTACTTC
abundance: .; v_gene: TRBV5-1; d_gene: TRBD2; j_gene: TRBJ2-7; CDR3aa: CASSWDGSGSLGSYEQYF; CDR3nt: TGCGCCAGCAGCTGGGACGGTAGCGGGAGCTTAGGGTCCTACGAGCAGTACTTC
abundance: .; v_gene: TRBV5-1; d_gene: .; j_gene: TRBJ1-2; CDR3aa: CASSSVENYGYTF; CDR3nt: TGCGCCAGCAGCTCCGTGGAGAACTATGGCTACACCTTC
abundance: .; v_gene: TRBV28; d_gene: TRBD1; j_gene: TRBJ2-5; CDR3aa: CASSTPGTGVQETQYF; CDR3nt: TGTGCCAGCAGTACTCCTGGGACAGGGGTCCAAGAGACCCAGTACTTC
abundance: once; v_gene: TRBV5-4; d_gene: TRBD2; j_gene: TRBJ2-1; CDR3aa: CASSRRVGSGSSNEQFF; CDR3nt: TGTGCCAGCAGCCGTAGAGTTGGAAGCGGGAGTTCAAATGAGCAGTTCTTC
abundance: .; v_gene: TRBV19; d_gene: TRBD1; j_gene: TRBJ1-5; CDR3aa: CASTEGAQPQHF; CDR3nt: TGTGCCAGTACAGAGGGGGCTCAGCCCCAGCATTTT
abundance: once; v_gene: TRBV7-9; d_gene: .; j_gene: TRBJ2-3; CDR3aa: CASSLVRGLRETDTQYF; CDR3nt: TGTGCCAGCAGCTTAGTTCGGGGGCTGCGGGAGACAGATACGCAGTATTTT
abundance: few; v_gene: TRBV19; d_gene: .; j_gene: TRBJ1-4; CDR3aa: CASSILGGGEKLFF; CDR3nt: TGTGCCAGTAGTATTTTAGGTGGAGGTGAAAAACTGTTTTTT
abundance: .; v_gene: TRBV18; d_gene: .; j_gene: TRBJ2-7; CDR3aa: CASSQGAGGSYEQYF; CDR3nt: TGTGCCAGCTCACAGGGGGCAGGGGGGTCCTACGAGCAGTACTTC
abundance: .; v_gene: TRBV30; d_gene: TRBD2; j_gene: TRBJ2-7; CDR3aa: CAFGRGYEQYF; CDR3nt: TGTGCCTTTGGGAGGGGCTACGAGCAGTACTTC
abundance: few; v_gene: TRBV7-2; d_gene: TRBD1; j_gene: TRBJ1-1; CDR3aa: CASSRDDRAKQAFF; CDR3nt: TGTGCCAGCAGCCGCGATGACAGGGCAAAACAAGCTTTCTTT
abundance: .; v_gene: TRBV11-2; d_gene: .; j_gene: TRBJ2-7; CDR3aa: CASSHWAASSYEQYF; CDR3nt: TGTGCCAGCAGCCACTGGGCAGCCAGCTCCTACGAGCAGTACTTC
abundance: .; v_gene: TRBV9; d_gene: TRBD1; j_gene: TRBJ2-1; CDR3aa: CASSVEGTGYEQFF; CDR3nt: TGTGCCAGCAGCGTAGAGGGGACAGGGTATGAGCAGTTCTTC
abundance: few; v_gene: TRBV19; d_gene: .; j_gene: TRBJ1-1; CDR3aa: CASSPPSNTEAFF; CDR3nt: TGTGCCAGTAGTCCCCCGTCGAACACTGAAGCTTTCTTT
abundance: once; v_gene: TRBV29-1; d_gene: .; j_gene: TRBJ2-3; CDR3aa: CSVGLRGRTQYF; CDR3nt: TGCAGCGTTGGCCTCAGGGGTAGGACGCAGTATTTT
abundance: few; v_gene: TRBV6-6; d_gene: .; j_gene: TRBJ2-1; CDR3aa: CASEVDNEQFF; CDR3nt: TGTGCCAGCGAAGTAGACAATGAGCAGTTCTTC
abundance: .; v_gene: TRBV2; d_gene: TRBD1; j_gene: TRBJ2-3; CDR3aa: CATGQSTDTQYF; CDR3nt: TGTGCCACGGGACAGTCCACAGATACGCAGTATTTT
abundance: once; v_gene: TRBV5-1; d_gene: TRBD2; j_gene: TRBJ2-2; CDR3aa: CASSSWTSGSRISGELFF; CDR3nt: TGCGCCAGCAGCTCCTGGACTAGCGGGAGTCGTATATCCGGGGAGCTGTTTTTT
abundance: .; v_gene: TRBV5-4; d_gene: TRBD1; j_gene: TRBJ1-3; CDR3aa: CASSSQGAGNTIYF; CDR3nt: TGTGCCAGCAGCAGTCAGGGGGCTGGAAACACCATATATTTT
abundance: .; v_gene: TRBV6-6; d_gene: TRBD2; j_gene: TRBJ2-7; CDR3aa: CASSFIAGGSNEQYF; CDR3nt: TGTGCCAGCAGTTTTATAGCGGGAGGATCGAACGAGCAGTACTTC
abundance: .; v_gene: TRBV7-9; d_gene: TRBD2; j_gene: TRBJ2-7; CDR3aa: CASSPPWVVAGISYEQYF; CDR3nt: TGTGCCAGCAGCCCCCCCTGGGTGGTAGCGGGTATCTCCTACGAGCAGTACTTC
abundance: .; v_gene: TRBV7-9; d_gene: .; j_gene: TRBJ2-3; CDR3aa: CASSSSGETGDTQYF; CDR3nt: TGTGCCAGCAGCTCTTCAGGGGAAACAGGAGATACGCAGTATTTT
abundance: .; v_gene: TRBV29-1; d_gene: TRBD1; j_gene: TRBJ2-6; CDR3aa: CSDPVVGQGGPSGANVLTF; CDR3nt: TGCAGCGACCCGGTGGTCGGACAGGGGGGACCCTCTGGGGCCAACGTCCTGACTTTC
abundance: .; v_gene: TRBV9; d_gene: .; j_gene: TRBJ1-2; CDR3aa: CASSVVVAGDGYTF; CDR3nt: TGTGCCAGCAGCGTAGTAGTGGCGGGGGATGGCTACACCTTC
abundance: .; v_gene: TRBV23-1; d_gene: .; j_gene: TRBJ2-7; CDR3aa: CASSASCSYEQYF; CDR3nt: TGCGCCAGCAGTGCGAGCTGCTCCTACGAGCAGTACTTC
abundance: few; v_gene: TRBV2; d_gene: TRBD2; j_gene: TRBJ2-2; CDR3aa: CASTEGGFTGELFF; CDR3nt: TGTGCCAGCACCGAGGGAGGGTTCACCGGGGAGCTGTTTTTT
abundance: .; v_gene: TRBV28; d_gene: .; j_gene: TRBJ2-7; CDR3aa: CASSFSGMPAYEQYF; CDR3nt: TGTGCCAGCAGTTTTTCGGGGATGCCCGCCTACGAGCAGTACTTC
abundance: .; v_gene: TRBV19; d_gene: .; j_gene: TRBJ2-2; CDR3aa: CASTFLSPGLGTGELFF; CDR3nt: TGTGCCAGTACATTCCTCTCCCCAGGGTTGGGAACCGGGGAGCTGTTTTTT
abundance: .; v_gene: TRBV27; d_gene: TRBD2; j_gene: TRBJ2-3; CDR3aa: CASGSLFSLAGGSDTQYF; CDR3nt: TGTGCCAGCGGCAGTTTATTCTCCCTAGCGGGAGGGTCAGATACGCAGTATTTT
abundance: .; v_gene: TRBV16; d_gene: TRBD1; j_gene: TRBJ1-3; CDR3aa: CASRLLDRAGNTIYF; CDR3nt: TGTGCCAGCAGACTCCTGGACAGGGCTGGAAACACCATATATTTT
abundance: .; v_gene: TRBV5-4; d_gene: .; j_gene: TRBJ2-7; CDR3aa: CASSYRRVGKTYEQYF; CDR3nt: TGTGCCAGCAGCTACAGGAGGGTTGGGAAAACCTACGAGCAGTACTTC
abundance: .; v_gene: TRBV6-6; d_gene: .; j_gene: TRBJ2-2; CDR3aa: CASSSRETVNTGELFF; CDR3nt: TGTGCCAGCAGCTCACGGGAGACCGTGAACACCGGGGAGCTGTTTTTT
abundance: .; v_gene: TRBV5-1; d_gene: TRBD1; j_gene: TRBJ2-1; CDR3aa: CASSLVTGTGIGNEQFF; CDR3nt: TGCGCCAGCAGCCTGGTGACCGGGACAGGGATAGGCAATGAGCAGTTCTTC
abundance: .; v_gene: TRBV7-9; d_gene: .; j_gene: TRBJ1-1; CDR3aa: CSSSLAQANRAFF; CDR3nt: TGTTCCAGCAGCTTAGCACAGGCCAACCGAGCTTTCTTT
abundance: few; v_gene: TRBV27; d_gene: TRBD1; j_gene: TRBJ1-2; CDR3aa: CASSTARDRVDGYTF; CDR3nt: TGTGCCAGCAGTACCGCCCGGGACAGGGTGGATGGCTACACCTTC
abundance: few; v_gene: TRBV10-3; d_gene: TRBD1; j_gene: TRBJ2-7; CDR3aa: CAISEGQGYEQYF; CDR3nt: TGTGCCATCAGTGAGGGACAGGGCTACGAGCAGTACTTC
abundance: .; v_gene: TRBV14; d_gene: TRBD2; j_gene: TRBJ2-1; CDR3aa: CASSQRGLAGVNEQFF; CDR3nt: TGTGCCAGCAGCCAACGCGGACTAGCGGGAGTAAATGAGCAGTTCTTC
abundance: .; v_gene: TRBV28; d_gene: .; j_gene: TRBJ1-5; CDR3aa: CATCTIRNQPQHF; CDR3nt: TGTGCCACCTGCACTATCCGGAATCAGCCCCAGCATTTT
abundance: .; v_gene: TRBV11-2; d_gene: TRBD2; j_gene: TRBJ2-7; CDR3aa: CASSLTTSDHSSYEQYF; CDR3nt: TGTGCCAGCAGCCTTACCACTAGCGATCACAGCTCCTACGAGCAGTACTTC
abundance: .; v_gene: TRBV11-3; d_gene: .; j_gene: TRBJ2-3; CDR3aa: CASSLQGRTDTQYF; CDR3nt: TGTGCCAGCAGCCTACAGGGACGTACAGATACGCAGTATTTT